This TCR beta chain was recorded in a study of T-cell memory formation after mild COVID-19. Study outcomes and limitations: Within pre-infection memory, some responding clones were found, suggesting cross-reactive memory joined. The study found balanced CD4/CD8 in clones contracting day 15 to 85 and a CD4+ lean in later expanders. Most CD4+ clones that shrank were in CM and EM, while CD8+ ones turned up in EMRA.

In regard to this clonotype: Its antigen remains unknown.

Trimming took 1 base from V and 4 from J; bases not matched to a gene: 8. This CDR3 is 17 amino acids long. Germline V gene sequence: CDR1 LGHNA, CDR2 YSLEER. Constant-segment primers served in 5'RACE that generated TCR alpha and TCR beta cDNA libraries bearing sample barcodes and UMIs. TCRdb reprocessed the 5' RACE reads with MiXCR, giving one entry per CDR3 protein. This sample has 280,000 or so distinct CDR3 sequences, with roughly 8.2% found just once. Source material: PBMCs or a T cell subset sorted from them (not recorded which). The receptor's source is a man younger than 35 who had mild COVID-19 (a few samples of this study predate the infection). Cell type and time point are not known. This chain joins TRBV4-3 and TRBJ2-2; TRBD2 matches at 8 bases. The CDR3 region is CASSQAGRGVGTGELFF. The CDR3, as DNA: TGCGCCAGCAGCCAAGCCGGGAGGGGAGTGGGCACCGGGGAGCTGTTTTTT.